A selection of T cell receptor beta chains follows, all from one sample in a study of shared clonotypes between healthy human individuals. Assay: immunoSEQ multiplex PCR; the TCRdb copy retains only in-frame clones and omits some. Of fewer than 1 million clones listed, approximately 96% are singletons. Sequences were obtained from naive CD8+ T cells sorted from blood. The receptors come from a man aged 25 to 40 in good health. Both conserved end residues are part of each CDR3. The D gene is left open where the match is weak. The size of a clone is reported for some rows only, either as once, few or many, or as a class for expanded clones.

j_gene,d_gene,v_gene,abundance,CDR3nt,CDR3aa
TRBJ2-1,NA,TRBV29-1,NA,TGCAGCGTTGACGGTAGCGGACCACCCAATGAGCAGTTCTTC,CSVDGSGPPNEQFF
TRBJ2-1,NA,TRBV18,NA,TGTGCCAGCTCATCATCCTGGGCGGGTAGCTCCTACAATGAGCAGTTCTTC,CASSSSWAGSSYNEQFF
TRBJ1-5,NA,TRBV27,NA,TGTGCCAGCAGTTCCCTGCAACCTAGCAATCAGCCCCAGCATTTT,CASSSLQPSNQPQHF
TRBJ1-1,NA,TRBV15,once,TGTGCCACCAGCAGGGGCTACACTGAAGCTTTCTTT,CATSRGYTEAFF
TRBJ2-7,TRBD2,TRBV7-6,NA,TGTGCCAGCAGCCCGGGACTAGAGTCCTACGAGCAGTACTTC,CASSPGLESYEQYF
TRBJ2-7,NA,TRBV6-6,once,TGTGCCAGCAGTCCGACCTCGGACTACTACGAGCAGTACTTC,CASSPTSDYYEQYF
TRBJ2-7,TRBD1,TRBV18,NA,TGTGCCAGCTCACCAACAGGGGGCTTCACTCCATACGAGCAGTACTTC,CASSPTGGFTPYEQYF
TRBJ2-5,NA,TRBV27,NA,TGTGCCAGCAGTCTAGAGACCCAGTACTTC,CASSLETQYF
TRBJ1-1,NA,TRBV28,NA,TGTGCCAGCAGTTTATTGCGGCTTAACACTGAAGCTTTCTTT,CASSLLRLNTEAFF
TRBJ2-7,NA,TRBV29-1,once,TGCAGCGTTGAAGACGGTCAGGCGACCTACGAGCAGTACTTC,CSVEDGQATYEQYF
TRBJ2-7,TRBD2,TRBV5-1,NA,TGCGCCAGCAGCCCGGCGGGGACTAGATCCTACGAGCAGTACTTC,CASSPAGTRSYEQYF
TRBJ1-4,NA,TRBV7-9,NA,TGTGCCAGCAGCCCCGAGGACGAGGGGGGATTTGGAGAAAAACTGTTTTTT,CASSPEDEGGFGEKLFF
TRBJ2-7,NA,TRBV7-9,once,TGTGCCAGCAGCCGCGGGGGCCCCTCTGAGCAGTACTTC,CASSRGGPSEQYF
TRBJ1-2,TRBD1,TRBV7-9,once,TGTGCCAGCACCAACCCCGTAACAGGGGCCCATGGCTACACCTTC,CASTNPVTGAHGYTF
TRBJ1-4,NA,TRBV28,few,TGTGCCAGCAGTTCCGACAGGCCCAATGAAAAACTGTTTTTT,CASSSDRPNEKLFF
TRBJ2-3,NA,TRBV5-1,NA,TGCGCCAGCAGCTTGTACCCCCCAGATACGCAGTATTTT,CASSLYPPDTQYF
TRBJ2-3,NA,TRBV19,NA,TGTGCCAGTAGCTCTACTAGCCCGGTCTCCACAGATACGCAGTATTTT,CASSSTSPVSTDTQYF
TRBJ1-5,TRBD1,TRBV9,once,TGTGCCAGCAGCTCCGGGACAGGGCGTCAGCCCCAGCATTTT,CASSSGTGRQPQHF
TRBJ2-1,NA,TRBV5-5,NA,TGTGCCAGCAGCTTGGGCCACGGGGGGCAGAATGAGCAGTTCTTC,CASSLGHGGQNEQFF
TRBJ2-1,TRBD2,TRBV6-5,NA,TGTGCCAGCAACACACTAGCGGGATTACACAATGAGCAGTTCTTC,CASNTLAGLHNEQFF
TRBJ2-7,TRBD2,TRBV4-1,NA,TGCGCCAGCAGCCTCATGGGCGGGGGGCTCTACGAGCAGTACTTC,CASSLMGGGLYEQYF
TRBJ1-1,NA,TRBV6-1,NA,TGTGCCAGCAGCCTTAGGGGGTTGTGGACTGAAGCTTTCTTT,CASSLRGLWTEAFF
TRBJ2-1,NA,TRBV7-9,NA,TGTGCCAGCAGCTTAGGGGTAGGGCAGTTCTTC,CASSLGVGQFF
TRBJ2-5,NA,TRBV11-2,NA,TGTGCCAGCAGTTTATTAGAGACCCAGTACTTC,CASSLLETQYF
TRBJ1-1,NA,TRBV7-6,NA,TGTGCCAGCAGCTTAGCTGGTGAGGGGGGGCTGGAGGGCACTGAAGCTTTCTTT,CASSLAGEGGLEGTEAFF
TRBJ2-2,NA,TRBV6-1,NA,TGTAGGGGGGGCAGGGCCACCGGGGAGCTGTTTTTT,CRGGRATGELFF